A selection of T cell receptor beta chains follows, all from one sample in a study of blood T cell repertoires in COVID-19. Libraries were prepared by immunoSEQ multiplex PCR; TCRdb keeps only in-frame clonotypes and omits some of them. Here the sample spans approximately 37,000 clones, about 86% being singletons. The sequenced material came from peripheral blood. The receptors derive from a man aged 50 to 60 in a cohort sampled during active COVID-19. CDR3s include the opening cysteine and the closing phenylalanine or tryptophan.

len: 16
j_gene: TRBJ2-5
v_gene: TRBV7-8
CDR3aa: CASSLESGGIWETQYF

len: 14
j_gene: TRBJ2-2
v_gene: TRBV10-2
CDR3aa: CASRRQGGTGELFF

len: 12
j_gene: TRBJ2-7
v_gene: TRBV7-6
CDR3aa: CASSSGTVEQYF

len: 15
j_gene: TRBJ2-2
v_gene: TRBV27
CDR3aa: CASSLQGAGAGELFF

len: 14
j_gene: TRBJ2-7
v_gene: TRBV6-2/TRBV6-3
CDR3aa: CASSFAGLAYEQYF

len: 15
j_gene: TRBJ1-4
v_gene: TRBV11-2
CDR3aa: CASSLQGVTNEKLFF

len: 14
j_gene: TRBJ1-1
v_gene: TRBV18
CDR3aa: CASSPRDTDTEAFF

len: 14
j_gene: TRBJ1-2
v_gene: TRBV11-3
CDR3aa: CASSQTGVDYGYTF

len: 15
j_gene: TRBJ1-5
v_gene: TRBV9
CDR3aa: CASSVYRDGRQPQHF

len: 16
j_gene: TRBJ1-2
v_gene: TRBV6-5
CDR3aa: CASSYSTGGENYGYTF

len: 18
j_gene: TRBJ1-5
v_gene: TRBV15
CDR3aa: CATSKDGNRIESNQPQHF

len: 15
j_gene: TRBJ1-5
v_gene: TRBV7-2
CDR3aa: CASSLDQGAWQPQHF

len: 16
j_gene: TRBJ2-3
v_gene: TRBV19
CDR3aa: CASSIILAGSTDTQYF

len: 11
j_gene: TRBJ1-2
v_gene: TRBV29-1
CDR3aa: CSVEPGRGYTF

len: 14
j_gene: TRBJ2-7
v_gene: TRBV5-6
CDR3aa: CASSLGTGVHEQYF

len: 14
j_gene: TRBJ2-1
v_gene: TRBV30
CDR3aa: CAWETGREINEQFF

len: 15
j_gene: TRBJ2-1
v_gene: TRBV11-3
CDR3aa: CASSLYGTSDNEQFF

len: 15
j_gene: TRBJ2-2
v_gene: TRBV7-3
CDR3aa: CASRPGQPNTGELFF

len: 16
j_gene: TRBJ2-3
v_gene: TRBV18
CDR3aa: CASSTLAEGVTDTQYF

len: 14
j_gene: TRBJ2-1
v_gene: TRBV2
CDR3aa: CASSEARREREQFF

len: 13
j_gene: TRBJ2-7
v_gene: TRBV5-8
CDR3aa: CASSWGTPYEQYF

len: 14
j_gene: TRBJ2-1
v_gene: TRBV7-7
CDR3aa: CAVPSPGDNNEQFF

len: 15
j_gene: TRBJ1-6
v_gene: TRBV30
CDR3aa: CAWSALGGDLSPLHF

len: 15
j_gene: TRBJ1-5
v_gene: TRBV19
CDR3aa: CASSISDSSNQPQHF

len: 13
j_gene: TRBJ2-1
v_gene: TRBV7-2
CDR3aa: CASRSGLYNEQFF

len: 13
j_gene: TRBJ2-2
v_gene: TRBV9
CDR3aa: CASSFTGSGELFF

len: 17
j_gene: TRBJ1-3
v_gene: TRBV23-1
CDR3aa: CASSRTGEYGSGNTIYF

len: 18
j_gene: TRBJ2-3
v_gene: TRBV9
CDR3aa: CASSVGGQRGATTDTQYF

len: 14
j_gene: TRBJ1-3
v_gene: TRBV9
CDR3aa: CASSPGHALNTIYF

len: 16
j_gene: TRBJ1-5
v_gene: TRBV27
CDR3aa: CASSLSGQGGRWPQHF

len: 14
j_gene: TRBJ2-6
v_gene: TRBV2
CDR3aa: CASTGSSGANVLTF

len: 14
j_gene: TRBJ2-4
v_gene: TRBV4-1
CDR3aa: CASSQGAGLDIQYF

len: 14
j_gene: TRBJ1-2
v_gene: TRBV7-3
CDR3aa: CASSESRDVDGYTF

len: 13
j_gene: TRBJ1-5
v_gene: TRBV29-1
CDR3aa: CSARRGAGQPQHF

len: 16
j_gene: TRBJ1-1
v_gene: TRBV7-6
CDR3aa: CASSLGGRGSSVEAFF

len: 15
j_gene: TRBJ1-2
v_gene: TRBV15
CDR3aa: CATSRIRGQRPGYTF

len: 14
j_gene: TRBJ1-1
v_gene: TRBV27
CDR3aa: CASSPIRGGTEAFF

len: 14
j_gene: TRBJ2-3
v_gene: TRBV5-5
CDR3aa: CASSPGVDPDTQYF

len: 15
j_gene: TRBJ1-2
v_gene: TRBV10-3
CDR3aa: CAISEPKTGSYGYTF

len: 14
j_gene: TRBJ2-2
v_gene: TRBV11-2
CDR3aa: CASSLSGGGGELFF

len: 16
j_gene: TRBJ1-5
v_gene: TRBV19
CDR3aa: CASSIPRSGVSQPQHF

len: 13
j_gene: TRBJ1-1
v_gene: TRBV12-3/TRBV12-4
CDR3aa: CARAGARHTEAFF

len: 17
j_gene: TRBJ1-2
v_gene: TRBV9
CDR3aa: CASSPEAGGELGYGYTF

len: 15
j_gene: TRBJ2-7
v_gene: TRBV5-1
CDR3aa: CASSLDLAGTYEQYF

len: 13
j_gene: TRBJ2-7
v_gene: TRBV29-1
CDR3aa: CSVSPTGSREQYF

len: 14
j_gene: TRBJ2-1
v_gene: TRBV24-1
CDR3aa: CATTSGGGLNEQFF

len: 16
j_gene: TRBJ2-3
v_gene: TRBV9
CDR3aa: CASSYLGGESTDTQYF

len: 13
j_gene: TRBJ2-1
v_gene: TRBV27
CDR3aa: CASSFGQPNEQFF

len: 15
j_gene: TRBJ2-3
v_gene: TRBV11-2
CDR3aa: CASSLGWAGANTQYF

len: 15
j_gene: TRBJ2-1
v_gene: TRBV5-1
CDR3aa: CASSARDRGFKEQFF

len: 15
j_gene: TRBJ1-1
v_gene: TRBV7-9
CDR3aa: CASSLGGAVNTEAFF

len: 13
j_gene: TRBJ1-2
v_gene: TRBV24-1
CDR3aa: CATSDSGAGGYTF

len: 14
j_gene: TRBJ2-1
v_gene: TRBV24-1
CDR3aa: CATSVGGPYNEQFF

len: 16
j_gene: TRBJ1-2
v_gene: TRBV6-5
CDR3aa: CASSFSGTGAGYGYTF

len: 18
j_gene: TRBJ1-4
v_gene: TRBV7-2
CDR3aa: CASSPGEGQPATNEKLFF

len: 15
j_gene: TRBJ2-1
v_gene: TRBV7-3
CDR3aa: CASSLDPTGGSRQFF

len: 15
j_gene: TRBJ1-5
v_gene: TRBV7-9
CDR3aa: CASSLAAGGDQPQHF

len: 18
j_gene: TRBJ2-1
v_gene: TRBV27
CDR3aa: CASSFLAGGEFTYNEQFF

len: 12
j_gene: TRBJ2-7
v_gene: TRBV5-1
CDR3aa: CASSLEGDEQYF

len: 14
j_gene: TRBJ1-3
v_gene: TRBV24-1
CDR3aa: CATSDLGDGNTIYF